The 2 T cell receptor beta chains presented below share a single source sample, sequenced in a study of regulatory T cells in long-lasting Graves disease. CDR3-region Arm-PCR and iRepertoire HTBI primers produced the TCR beta libraries. TCRdb reprocessed the multiplex PCR reads with MiXCR, giving one entry per CDR3 protein. This table has about 210,000 distinct CDR3 sequences, 15% to 20% appearing once. Time point noted: newly diagnosed GD, antithyroid drugs for less than 3 months. Extracted PBMC RNA gave rise to the TCR library. The data also belong to a second study, concerning T cells in Graves' hyperthyroidism and ophthalmopathy.

Here the sequenced sample was peripheral blood mononuclear cells (PBMCs), taken at new diagnosis, from a patient treated with antithyroid drugs. These receptors were obtained from a woman aged 25 to 39 with Graves disease.

The chain links TRBV19 to TRBJ2-2; 7 nucleotides align to TRBD2. Germline V CDR1 and CDR2: LNHDA, SQIVND (reference sequence). Trimming cost V 3 bases and J 6 bases; bases outside gene matches: 7. The CDR3 has 15 residues. The CDR3 bases are TGTGCCAGTAGTATTTTTCGGAGCGGGGCCGGGGAGCTGTTTTTT. Translated: CASSIFRSGAGELFF.

In this sample, this clonotype turned up many times. The V call is TRBV20-1, the J call TRBJ1-6, with 7 bases fitting TRBD1. Germline values: CDR1 DFQATT, CDR2 SNEGSKA (reference sequence). The CDR3 contains 17 residues. With V trimmed by 3 bases and J by 8 bases, 16 bases remained unmatched. The CDR3 DNA sequence: TGCAGTGCTAGGATCTGGACAGGAGCTAAACGGGATTCACCCCTCCACTTT. Translated: CSARIWTGAKRDSPLHF.